This T cell receptor (beta chain) came from a study of blood T cell repertoires in COVID-19. For the study at large: Some COVID-19 samples were acute and others convalescent; all came from the United States, Italy and Spain.

As processed by the authors: Reference gene primers were amplified, and this amplification served to estimate nucleated cell counts. The method was immunoSEQ multiplex PCR; TCRdb's version includes in-frame clones alone and lacks a portion of them. From that table come the V and J calls and clone size; the DNA was used to work out D and trimming. The table shows 150,000 to 200,000 clones, with approximately 86% occurring only once. The V and J ends lost 1 base and 1 base, in that order; junction bases with no gene match: 6. Germline V gene data show CDR1 as SGHTA and CDR2 as FQGNSA. CDR3 length equals 16 residues.

The sequence derives from a man between 65 and 85 years old with acute or convalescent COVID-19. Sample: peripheral blood. This rearrangement joins TRBV7-2 to TRBJ1-1, with TRBD1 identical over 7 bases. CDR3 in amino acids: CASSLETGRTNTEAFF. The CDR3 DNA reads TGTGCCAGCAGCTTAGAGACAGGGAGGACGAACACTGAAGCTTTCTTT.